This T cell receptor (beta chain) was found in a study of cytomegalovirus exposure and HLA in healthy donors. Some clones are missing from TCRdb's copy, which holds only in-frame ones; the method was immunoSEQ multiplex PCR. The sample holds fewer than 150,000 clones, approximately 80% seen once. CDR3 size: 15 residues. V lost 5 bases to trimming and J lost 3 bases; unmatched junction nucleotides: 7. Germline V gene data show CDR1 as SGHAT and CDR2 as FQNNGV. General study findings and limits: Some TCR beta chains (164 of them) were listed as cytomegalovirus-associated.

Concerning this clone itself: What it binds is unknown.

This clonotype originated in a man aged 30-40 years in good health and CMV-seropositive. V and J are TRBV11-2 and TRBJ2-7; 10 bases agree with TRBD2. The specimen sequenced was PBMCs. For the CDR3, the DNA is TGTGCCAGCAGCCCTGGACTAGCGGCTTACTACGAGCAGTACTTC. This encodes CASSPGLAAYYEQYF.